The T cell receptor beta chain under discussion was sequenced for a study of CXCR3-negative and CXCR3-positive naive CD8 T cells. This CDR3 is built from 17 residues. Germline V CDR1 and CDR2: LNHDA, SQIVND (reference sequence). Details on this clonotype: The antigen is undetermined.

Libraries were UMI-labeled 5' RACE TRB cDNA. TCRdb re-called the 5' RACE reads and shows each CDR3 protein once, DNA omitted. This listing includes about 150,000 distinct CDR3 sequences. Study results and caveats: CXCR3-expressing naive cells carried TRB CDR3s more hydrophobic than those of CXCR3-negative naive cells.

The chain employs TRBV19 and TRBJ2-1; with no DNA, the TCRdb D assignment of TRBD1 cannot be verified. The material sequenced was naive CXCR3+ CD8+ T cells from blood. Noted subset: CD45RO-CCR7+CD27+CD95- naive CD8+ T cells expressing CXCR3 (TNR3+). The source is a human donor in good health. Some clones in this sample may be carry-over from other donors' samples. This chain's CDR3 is CASSIDRGTGSYNEQFF.